This T cell receptor (beta chain) was retrieved from a study of cytotoxic CD8 clonotypes in ibrutinib-treated CLL. Germline CDR1 reads MNHEY; CDR2 reads SVGAGI. Trimming cost V 6 bases and J 2 bases, with 11 bases left between them. The CDR3 is 13 amino acids. This clone was observed a handful of times. The antigen remains undetermined. Points from the study as a whole: Before falling back toward baseline at progression, clonality had risen at the time of ibrutinib response.

Clones were read by immunoSEQ multiplex PCR, and TCRdb kept only the in-frame ones, dropping some. The sample shows about 250,000 clones, about three quarters of them seen only once. The J gene is TRBJ2-7, the V gene TRBV6-5; D might be TRBD2 (5 bases). The sequence came from a human donor with chronic lymphocytic leukemia. The sample here was PBMCs, taken after 24 months of ibrutinib treatment. CDR3 loop: CASRTTGTYEQYF. CDR3 DNA sequence: TGTGCCAGCAGAACTACCGGGACCTACGAGCAGTACTTC.